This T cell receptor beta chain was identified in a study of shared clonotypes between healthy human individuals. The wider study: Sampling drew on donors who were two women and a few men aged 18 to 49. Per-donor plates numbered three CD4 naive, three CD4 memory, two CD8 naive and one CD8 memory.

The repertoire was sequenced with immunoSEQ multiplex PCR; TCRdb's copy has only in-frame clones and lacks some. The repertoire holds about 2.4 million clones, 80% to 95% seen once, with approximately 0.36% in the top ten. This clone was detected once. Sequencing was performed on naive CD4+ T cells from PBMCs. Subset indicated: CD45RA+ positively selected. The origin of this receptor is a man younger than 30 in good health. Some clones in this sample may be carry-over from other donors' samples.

CDR3 loop: CASSSSTVYEQYF. The CDR3 DNA follows: TGTGCCAGCAGCTCGTCGACAGTCTACGAGCAGTACTTC. This chain links TRBV7-8 with TRBJ2-7; D perhaps matches TRBD1 (5 bases). With 4 bases removed from V and 3 bases from J, the gap between germline ends came to 10 bases. CDR3 length equals 13 residues. Germline CDR1 and CDR2: SGHVS and FQNEAQ. Combining the CDR3 with reference TRBV7-8 and TRBJ2-7 gives the whole variable domain GAGVSQSPRYKVAKRGQDVALRCDPISGHVSLFWYQQALGQGPEFLTYFQNEAQLDKSGLPSDRFFAERPEGSVSTLKIQRTQQEDSAVYLCASSSSTVYEQYFGPGTRLTVT.